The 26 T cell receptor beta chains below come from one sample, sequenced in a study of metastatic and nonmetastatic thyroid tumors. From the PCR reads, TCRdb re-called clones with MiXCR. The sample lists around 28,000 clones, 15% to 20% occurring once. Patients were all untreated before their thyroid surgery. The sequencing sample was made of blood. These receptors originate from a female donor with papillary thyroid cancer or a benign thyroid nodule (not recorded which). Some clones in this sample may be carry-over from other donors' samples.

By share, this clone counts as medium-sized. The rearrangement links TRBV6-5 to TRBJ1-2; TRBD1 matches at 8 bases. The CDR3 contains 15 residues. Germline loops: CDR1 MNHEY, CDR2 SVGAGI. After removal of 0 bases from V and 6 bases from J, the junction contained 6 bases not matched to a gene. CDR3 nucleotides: TGTGCCAGCAGTTACTCGACAGGGGCAAAACATGGCTACACCTTC. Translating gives CASSYSTGAKHGYTF.

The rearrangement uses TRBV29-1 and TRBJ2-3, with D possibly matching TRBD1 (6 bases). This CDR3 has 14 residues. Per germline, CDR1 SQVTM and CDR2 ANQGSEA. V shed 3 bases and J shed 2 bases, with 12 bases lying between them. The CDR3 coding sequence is TGCAGCGTTGAGGCCGGGACACCCACAGATACGCAGTATTTT. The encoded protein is CSVEAGTPTDTQYF.

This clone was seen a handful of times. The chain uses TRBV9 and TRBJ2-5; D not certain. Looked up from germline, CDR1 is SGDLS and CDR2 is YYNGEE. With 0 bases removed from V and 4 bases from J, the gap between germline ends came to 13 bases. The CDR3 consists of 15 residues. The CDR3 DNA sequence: TGTGCCAGCAGCGTAGATGGTAGGGTTCGAGAGACCCAGTACTTC. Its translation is CASSVDGRVRETQYF.

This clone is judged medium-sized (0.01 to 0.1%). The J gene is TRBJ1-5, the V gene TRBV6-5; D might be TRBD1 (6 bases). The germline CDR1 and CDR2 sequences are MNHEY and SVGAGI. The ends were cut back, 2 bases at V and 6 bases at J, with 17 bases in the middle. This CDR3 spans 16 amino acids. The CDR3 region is CASSYRQGPRGQPQHF. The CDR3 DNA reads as TGTGCCAGCAGTTACCGTCAGGGGCCGAGGGGTCAGCCCCAGCATTTT.

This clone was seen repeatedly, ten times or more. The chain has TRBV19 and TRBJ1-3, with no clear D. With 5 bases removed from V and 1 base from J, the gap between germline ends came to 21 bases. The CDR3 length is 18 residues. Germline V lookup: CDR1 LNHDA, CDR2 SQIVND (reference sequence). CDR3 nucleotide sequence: TGTGCCAGTAGTTGGGCAGACGTAACTAAATTTTCTGGAAACACCATATATTTT. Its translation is CASSWADVTKFSGNTIYF. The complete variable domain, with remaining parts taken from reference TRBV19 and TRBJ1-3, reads DGGITQSPKYLFRKEGQNVTLSCEQNLNHDAMYWYRQDPGQGLRLIYYSQIVNDFQKGDIAEGYSVSREKKESFPLTVTSAQKNPTAFYLCASSWADVTKFSGNTIYFGEGSWLTVV.

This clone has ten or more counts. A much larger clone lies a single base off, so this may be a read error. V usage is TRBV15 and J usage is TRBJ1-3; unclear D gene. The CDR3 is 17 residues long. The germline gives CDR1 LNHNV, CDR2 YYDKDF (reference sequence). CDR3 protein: CAASPRDYFRSGNTIYF. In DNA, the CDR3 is TGTGCCGCCAGCCCCCGAGACTATTTTCGTTCTGGAAACACCATATATTTT.

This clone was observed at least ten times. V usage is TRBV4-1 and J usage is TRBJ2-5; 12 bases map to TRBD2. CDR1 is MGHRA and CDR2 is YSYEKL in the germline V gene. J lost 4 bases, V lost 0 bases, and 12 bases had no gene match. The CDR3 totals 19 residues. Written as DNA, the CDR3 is TGCGCCAGCAGCCAAGAAGGGGTACTAGCGGGAGGAGAGCGAGAGACCCAGTACTTC. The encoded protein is CASSQEGVLAGGERETQYF.

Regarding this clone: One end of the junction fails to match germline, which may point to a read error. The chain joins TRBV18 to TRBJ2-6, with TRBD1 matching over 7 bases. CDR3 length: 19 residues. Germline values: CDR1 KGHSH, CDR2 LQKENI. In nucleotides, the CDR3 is TGTGCCAGCTCAAGAGCCCCTCTCCGGGACAGCTCTGGGACCAACGTCCTGACTTTC. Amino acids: CASSRAPLRDSSGTNVLTF. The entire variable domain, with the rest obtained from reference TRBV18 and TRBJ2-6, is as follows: NAGVMQNPRHLVRRRGQEARLRCSPMKGHSHVYWYRQLPEEGLKFMVYLQKENIIDESGMPKERFSAEFPKEGPSILRIQQVVRGDSAAYFCASSRAPLRDSSGTNVLTFGAGSRLTVL.

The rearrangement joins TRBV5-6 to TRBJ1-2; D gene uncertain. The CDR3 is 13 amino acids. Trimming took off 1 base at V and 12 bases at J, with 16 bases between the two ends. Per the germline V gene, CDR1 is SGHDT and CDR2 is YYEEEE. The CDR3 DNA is TGTGCCAGCAGCTTGTCCCATCTGGAGGGCCACACCTTC. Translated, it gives CASSLSHLEGHTF.

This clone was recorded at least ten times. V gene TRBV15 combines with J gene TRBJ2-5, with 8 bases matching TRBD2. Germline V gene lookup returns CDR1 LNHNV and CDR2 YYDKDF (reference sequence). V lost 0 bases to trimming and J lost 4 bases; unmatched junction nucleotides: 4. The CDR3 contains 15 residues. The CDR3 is CATSRDTAGGETQYF. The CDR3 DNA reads TGTGCCACCAGCAGAGATACGGCGGGGGGAGAGACCCAGTACTTC.

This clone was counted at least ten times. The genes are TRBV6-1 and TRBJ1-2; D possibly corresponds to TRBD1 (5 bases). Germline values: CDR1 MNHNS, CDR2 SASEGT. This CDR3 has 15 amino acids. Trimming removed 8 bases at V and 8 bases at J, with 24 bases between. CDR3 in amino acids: CASAGLDISAGGYTF. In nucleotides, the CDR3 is TGTGCCAGCGCCGGGTTGGACATATCAGCAGGGGGCTACACCTTC.

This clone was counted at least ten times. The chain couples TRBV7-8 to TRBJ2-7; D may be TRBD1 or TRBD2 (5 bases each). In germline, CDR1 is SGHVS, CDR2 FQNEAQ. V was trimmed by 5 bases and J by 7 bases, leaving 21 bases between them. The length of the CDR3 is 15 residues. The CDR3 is CASSLTGLTLGEQYF. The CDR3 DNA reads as TGTGCCAGCAGCCTAACGGGGCTAACTTTGGGGGAGCAGTACTTC.

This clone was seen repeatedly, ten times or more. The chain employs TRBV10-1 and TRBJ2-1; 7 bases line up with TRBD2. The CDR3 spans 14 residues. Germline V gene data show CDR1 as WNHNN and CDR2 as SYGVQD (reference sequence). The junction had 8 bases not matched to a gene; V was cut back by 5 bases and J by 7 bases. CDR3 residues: CASSTSALGNEQFF. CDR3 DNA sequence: TGCGCCAGCAGTACTAGCGCCCTGGGGAATGAGCAGTTCTTC.

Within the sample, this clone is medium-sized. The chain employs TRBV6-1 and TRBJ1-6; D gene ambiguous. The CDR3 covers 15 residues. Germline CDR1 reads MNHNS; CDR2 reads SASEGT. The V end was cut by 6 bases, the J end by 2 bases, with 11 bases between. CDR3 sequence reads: CASRGLGAYNSPLHF. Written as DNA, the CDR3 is TGTGCCAGCAGGGGCCTGGGAGCCTATAATTCACCCCTCCACTTT.

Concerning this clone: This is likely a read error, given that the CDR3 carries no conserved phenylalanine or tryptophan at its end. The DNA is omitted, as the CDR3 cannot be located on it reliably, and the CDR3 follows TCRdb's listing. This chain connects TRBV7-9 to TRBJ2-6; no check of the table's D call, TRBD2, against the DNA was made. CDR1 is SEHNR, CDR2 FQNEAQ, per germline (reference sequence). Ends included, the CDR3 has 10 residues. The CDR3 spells CASSLASGSS.

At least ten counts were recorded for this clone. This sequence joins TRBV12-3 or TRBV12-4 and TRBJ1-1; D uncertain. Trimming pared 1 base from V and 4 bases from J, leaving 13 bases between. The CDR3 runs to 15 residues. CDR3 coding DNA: TGTGCCAGCAGTTTAGATTCGAGGTTGGCCACTGAAGCTTTCTTT. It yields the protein CASSLDSRLATEAFF.

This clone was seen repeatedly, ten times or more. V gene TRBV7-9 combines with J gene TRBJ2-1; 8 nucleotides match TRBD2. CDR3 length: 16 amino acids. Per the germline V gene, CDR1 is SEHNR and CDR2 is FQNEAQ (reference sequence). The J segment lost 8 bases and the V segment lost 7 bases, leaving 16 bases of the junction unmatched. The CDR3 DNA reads TGTGCCAGCAAGATTAGCGGGGACCCCCGTAGACATGAGCAGTTCTTC. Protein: CASKISGDPRRHEQFF.

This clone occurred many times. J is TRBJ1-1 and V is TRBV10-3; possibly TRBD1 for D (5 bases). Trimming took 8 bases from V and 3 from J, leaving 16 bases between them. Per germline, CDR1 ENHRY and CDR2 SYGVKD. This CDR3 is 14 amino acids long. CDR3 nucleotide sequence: TGTGCCATCTCTTTTTCAGGGAGGGACACTGAAGCTTTCTTT. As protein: CAISFSGRDTEAFF.

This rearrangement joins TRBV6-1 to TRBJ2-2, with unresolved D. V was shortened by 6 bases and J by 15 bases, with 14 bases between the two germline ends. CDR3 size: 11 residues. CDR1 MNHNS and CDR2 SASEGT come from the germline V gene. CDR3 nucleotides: TGTGCCAGCAGCCCCCCTCCTGGCATGTTTTTT. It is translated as CASSPPPGMFF.

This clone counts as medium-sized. In DNA, the CDR3 is TGTGCCAGCAGTTCCACAGAGACTGGAAACACCATATATTTT. Translating gives CASSSTETGNTIYF. The rearrangement joins TRBV6-1 to TRBJ1-3; unclear D gene. V was trimmed by 5 bases and J by 2 bases, leaving 10 bases between them. Germline values: CDR1 MNHNS, CDR2 SASEGT. The CDR3 contains 14 residues.

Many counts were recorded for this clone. CDR3 region: CSVAQGESNYGYTF. CDR3 bases: TGCAGCGTTGCCCAGGGGGAATCTAACTATGGCTACACCTTC. The chain carries TRBV29-1 and TRBJ1-2; 7 bases match TRBD1. CDR1 SQVTM and CDR2 ANQGSEA come from the germline V gene. V was pared by 4 bases and J by 0 bases, with 5 bases of the junction left unmatched. This CDR3 contains 14 residues.

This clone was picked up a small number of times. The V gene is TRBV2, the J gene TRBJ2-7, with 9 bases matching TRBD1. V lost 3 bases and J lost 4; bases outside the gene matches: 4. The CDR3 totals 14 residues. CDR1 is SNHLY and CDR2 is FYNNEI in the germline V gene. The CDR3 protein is CASSEGQGWYEQYF. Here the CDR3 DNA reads TGTGCCAGCAGTGAGGGACAGGGTTGGTACGAGCAGTACTTC.

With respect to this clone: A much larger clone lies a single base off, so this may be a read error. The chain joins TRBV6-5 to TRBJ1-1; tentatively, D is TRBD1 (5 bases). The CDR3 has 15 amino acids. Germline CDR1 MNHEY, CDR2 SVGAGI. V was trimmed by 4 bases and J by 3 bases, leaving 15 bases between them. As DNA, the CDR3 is TGTGCCAGCAGTTCGGGACCTACAGGTTACACTGAAGCTTTCTTT. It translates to CASSSGPTGYTEAFF.

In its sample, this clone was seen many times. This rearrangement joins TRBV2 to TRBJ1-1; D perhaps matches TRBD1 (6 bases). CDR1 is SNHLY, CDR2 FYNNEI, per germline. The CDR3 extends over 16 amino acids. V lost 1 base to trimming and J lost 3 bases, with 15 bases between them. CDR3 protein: CASSEGAGDSDTEAFF. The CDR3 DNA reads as TGTGCCAGCAGTGAAGGCGCAGGGGACTCTGACACTGAAGCTTTCTTT.

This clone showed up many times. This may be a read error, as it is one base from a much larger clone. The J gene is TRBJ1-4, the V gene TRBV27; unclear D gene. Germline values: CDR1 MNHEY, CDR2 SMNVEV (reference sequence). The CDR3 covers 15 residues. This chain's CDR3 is CAGSFLGWENEKLFF. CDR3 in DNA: TGTGCCGGCAGTTTCTTGGGTTGGGAAAATGAAAAACTGTTTTTT.

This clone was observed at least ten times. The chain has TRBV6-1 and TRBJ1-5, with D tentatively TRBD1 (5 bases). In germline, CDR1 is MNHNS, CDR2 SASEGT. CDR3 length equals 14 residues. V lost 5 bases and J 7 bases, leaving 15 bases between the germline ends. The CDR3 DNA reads TGTGCCAGCAGTACGTCAGGGTCTGGGCAGCCCCAGCATTTT. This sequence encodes CASSTSGSGQPQHF.